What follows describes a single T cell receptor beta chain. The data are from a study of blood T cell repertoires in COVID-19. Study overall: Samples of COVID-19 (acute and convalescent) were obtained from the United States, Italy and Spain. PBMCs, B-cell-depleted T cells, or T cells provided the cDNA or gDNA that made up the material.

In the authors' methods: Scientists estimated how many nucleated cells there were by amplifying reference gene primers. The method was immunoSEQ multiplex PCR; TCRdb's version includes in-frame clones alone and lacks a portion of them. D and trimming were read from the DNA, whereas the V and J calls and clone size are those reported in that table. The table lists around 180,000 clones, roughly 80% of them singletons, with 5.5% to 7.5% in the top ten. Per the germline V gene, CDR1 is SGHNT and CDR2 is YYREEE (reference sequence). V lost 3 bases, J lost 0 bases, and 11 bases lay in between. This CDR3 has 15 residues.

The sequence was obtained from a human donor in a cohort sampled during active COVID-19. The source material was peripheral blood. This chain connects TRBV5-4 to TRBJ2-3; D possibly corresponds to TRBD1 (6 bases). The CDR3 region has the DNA TGTGCCAGCAGCTCCTGGACAGTAAGCACAGATACGCAGTATTTT. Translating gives CASSSWTVSTDTQYF.